The clone carrying this T cell receptor (beta chain) was recorded a few times. Antigen: not known. The data are from a study of T cells in localized non-small cell lung cancer. Study findings and constraints: Elevated circulating T cell density in blood was associated with longer overall survival. The greatest T cell clonality was found in uninvolved adjacent lung (higher than in tumor). Appearances in adjacent lung were noted for a median roughly 50 of the top 100 tumor clones. Sequencing involved a lone tumor region, leaving heterogeneity possible.

Germline CDR1 and CDR2: LNHDA and SQIVND (reference sequence). V was pared by 3 bases and J by 4 bases, with 0 bases of the junction left unmatched. This CDR3 contains 14 residues. The table came from immunoSEQ multiplex PCR; TCRdb's copy has only in-frame clones and leaves some out. The table includes some 85,000 clones, around 82% detected once. The chain uses TRBV19 and TRBJ2-7, with 13 bases aligning to TRBD2. This material consisted of PBMCs, taken before any cancer treatment. The sequence was collected from a man between 40 and 70 years old with stage II squamous cell lung carcinoma. The CDR3 loop reads CASSMGLAGYEQYF. The CDR3 DNA sequence: TGTGCCAGTAGTATGGGACTAGCGGGATACGAGCAGTACTTC.